These 23 T cell receptor beta chains were sequenced from one sample in a study of blood T cell repertoires in COVID-19. The protocol was immunoSEQ multiplex PCR, while the TCRdb copy is restricted to in-frame clones and leaves out a portion. The table has roughly 180,000 clones, roughly 83% seen once. Sequencing input: peripheral blood. The receptors come from a woman in her 40s with COVID-19, enrolled during active disease.

This chain connects TRBV10-3 to TRBJ1-4; D is ambiguous. The ends were cut back, 11 bases at V and 8 bases at J, with 15 bases in the middle. This CDR3 has 12 residues. Looked up from germline, CDR1 is ENHRY and CDR2 is SYGVKD. DNA for the CDR3: TGTGCCTCCGGGCACCGAGGGGAAAAACTGTTTTTT. Translating gives CASGHRGEKLFF.

This rearrangement joins TRBV7-9 to TRBJ2-2, with 10 bases fitting TRBD1. Germline CDR1 is SEHNR and CDR2 is FQNEAQ (reference sequence). CDR3 length: 14 amino acids. V was clipped by 5 bases and J by 6 bases; unmatched bases: 3. The CDR3 spells CASSKDRGPGELFF. In DNA form, the CDR3 reads TGTGCCAGCAGCAAAGACAGGGGGCCCGGGGAGCTGTTTTTT.

The chain carries TRBV6-4 and TRBJ1-1; no firm D call. Germline assignment: CDR1 MRHNA and CDR2 SNTAGT. With 0 bases removed from V and 3 bases from J, the gap between germline ends came to 8 bases. The CDR3 is 14 residues long. CDR3 bases: TGTGCCAGCAGTGACTCTGGGGAGGACACTGAAGCTTTCTTT. Amino acids: CASSDSGEDTEAFF.

This clone turned up a few times. V and J are TRBV4-2 and TRBJ1-3; tentative D call: TRBD1 (5 bases). The germline gives CDR1 LGHNA, CDR2 YNFKEQ. This CDR3 region has 16 residues. V was clipped by 1 base and J by 0 bases, with 10 bases between them. The CDR3 loop is CASSQGGSSSGNTIYF. The CDR3 DNA reads as TGTGCCAGCAGCCAAGGGGGCAGCTCCTCTGGAAACACCATATATTTT.

The V gene is TRBV13, the J gene TRBJ2-3; tentatively, D is TRBD1 (6 bases). The CDR3 extends over 17 amino acids. Germline values: CDR1 PRHDT, CDR2 FYEKMQ (reference sequence). The germline V and J ends were trimmed by 2 bases and 3 bases, with 18 bases remaining between them. Written as DNA, the CDR3 is TGTGCCAGCAGCTTATTGAGTTGGCAGGGGACGACAGATACGCAGTATTTT. This translates into CASSLLSWQGTTDTQYF. Combining the CDR3 with reference TRBV13 and TRBJ2-3 gives the whole variable domain AAGVIQSPRHLIKEKRETATLKCYPIPRHDTVYWYQQGPGQDPQFLISFYEKMQSDKGSIPDRFSAQQFSDYHSELNMSSLELGDSALYFCASSLLSWQGTTDTQYFGPGTRLTVL.

The CDR3 bases are TGTGCCAGCAGTTGGGCGAGCACCGGCGGCTACACCTTC. It yields the protein CASSWASTGGYTF. The gene calls are TRBV28 and TRBJ1-2, with D uncertain. The CDR3 covers 13 residues. Germline V gene data show CDR1 as MDHEN and CDR2 as SYDVKM. V lost 4 bases, J lost 8 bases, and 14 bases lay in between.

The CDR3 DNA is TGTGCCAGCAGTTACAATCCTCCGTATTTT. Encoded protein: CASSYNPPYF. J is TRBJ2-3 and V is TRBV6-5; D not certain. V lost 2 bases to trimming and J lost 14 bases, with 8 bases between them. This CDR3 comprises 10 residues. Germline V gene sequence: CDR1 MNHEY, CDR2 SVGAGI.

The chain links TRBV24-1 to TRBJ2-3; 7 positions match TRBD1. This CDR3 has 13 residues. Germline V CDR1 and CDR2: KGHDR, SFDVKD. V trimming: 10 bases; J trimming: 2 bases; junction bases outside the gene matches: 5. CDR3 residues: CATAGGFTDTQYF. DNA for the CDR3: TGTGCCACTGCAGGGGGATTCACAGATACGCAGTATTTT.

The J gene is TRBJ2-5, the V gene TRBV10-1; 7 bases align to TRBD2. The CDR3 is 16 residues long. Germline V gene sequence: CDR1 WNHNN, CDR2 SYGVQD (reference sequence). J lost 1 base, V lost 2 bases, and 7 bases had no gene match. The CDR3 DNA reads as TGCGCCAGCAGTGAGCTTAGCGGGTCCTTCCAAGAGACCCAGTACTTC. This gives the protein CASSELSGSFQETQYF.

This clone was recorded a few times. The V call is TRBV28, the J call TRBJ2-5; 8 nucleotides align to TRBD1. This CDR3 comprises 16 residues. The junction had 9 bases not matched to a gene; V was cut back by 1 base and J by 5 bases. CDR1 is MDHEN and CDR2 is SYDVKM in the germline V gene. The CDR3 bases are TGTGCCAGCAGTTTATCGCAGGGGGCGTCGAGGGAGACCCAGTACTTC. It yields the protein CASSLSQGASRETQYF.

V and J are TRBV5-1 and TRBJ1-1; D is undetermined. Trimming left V 2 bases short and J 2 bases short, with 16 bases between. CDR3 length: 16 amino acids. In germline, CDR1 is SGHRS, CDR2 YFSETQ. The CDR3 region has the DNA TGCGCCAGCAGCTTCGGAGTTCTAGCTTTCAACACTGAAGCTTTCTTT. This sequence encodes CASSFGVLAFNTEAFF.

This sequence joins TRBV27 and TRBJ2-7; TRBD1 agrees at 11 bases. The length of the CDR3 is 14 residues. Germline V lookup: CDR1 MNHEY, CDR2 SMNVEV (reference sequence). Losses at the gene ends were 6 bases for V and 3 bases for J; bases not matched to a gene: 4. The CDR3 DNA reads as TGTGCCAGCAGCCGGGACAGGGGGTTCTACGAGCAGTACTTC. It encodes CASSRDRGFYEQYF.

The rearrangement links TRBV13 to TRBJ2-1; 8 nucleotides agree with TRBD2. Germline values: CDR1 PRHDT, CDR2 FYEKMQ (reference sequence). The CDR3 extends over 16 amino acids. J gave up 3 bases and V 4 bases, and 8 bases lay outside the gene matches. Here the CDR3 reads CASSWPGGGFYNEQFF. The CDR3 nucleotides are TGTGCCAGCAGCTGGCCCGGGGGGGGTTTCTACAATGAGCAGTTCTTC.

The chain couples TRBV5-1 to TRBJ1-1, with a tentative D call TRBD1 (5 bases). Germline V gene lookup returns CDR1 SGHRS and CDR2 YFSETQ. The V gene lost 2 bases and the J gene lost 2 bases, with 10 bases spanning the gap. This CDR3 is built from 14 residues. This chain's CDR3 is CASSFGGFNTEAFF. The CDR3 nucleotides are TGCGCCAGCAGCTTTGGGGGGTTTAACACTGAAGCTTTCTTT.

This clone was observed a single time. The chain uses TRBV6-5 and TRBJ2-7; 7 bases fit TRBD2. Per germline, CDR1 MNHEY and CDR2 SVGAGI. The CDR3 runs to 13 residues. The V gene end was trimmed by 6 bases and the J gene end by 1 base; junction bases not matched to a gene: 3. In nucleotides, the CDR3 is TGTGCCAGCAGGGGACTATCGTCCTACGAGCAGTACTTC. It encodes CASRGLSSYEQYF.

The rearrangement uses TRBV5-1 and TRBJ2-2; possibly TRBD2 for D (6 bases). The germline gives CDR1 SGHRS, CDR2 YFSETQ. The CDR3 totals 16 residues. The V gene lost 0 bases and the J gene lost 0 bases, with 9 bases spanning the gap. The DNA of the CDR3 is TGCGCCAGCAGCTTGGTAGGCGGGACGAACACCGGGGAGCTGTTTTTT. It specifies CASSLVGGTNTGELFF.

This chain connects TRBV19 to TRBJ2-1, with D perhaps matching TRBD2 (6 bases). The CDR3 is made up of 14 amino acids. Germline CDR1 is LNHDA and CDR2 is SQIVND (reference sequence). V was pared by 6 bases and J by 0 bases, with 9 bases between. CDR3 loop: CASRSGDSYNEQFF. The CDR3 DNA follows: TGTGCCAGTAGATCGGGGGACTCCTACAATGAGCAGTTCTTC.

The gene calls are TRBV7-9 and TRBJ2-1; D is possibly TRBD1 (6 bases). V was pared by 7 bases and J by 6 bases, with 16 bases between. The germline V gene encodes CDR1 SEHNR and CDR2 FQNEAQ (reference sequence). This CDR3 spans 14 amino acids. This chain's CDR3 is CASKWAGAANEQFF. The CDR3, as DNA: TGTGCCAGCAAATGGGCAGGGGCGGCCAATGAGCAGTTCTTC.

The V call is TRBV3-1 (or the pseudogene TRBV3-2), the J call TRBJ1-1; no clear D. Germline loops: CDR1 LGHDT, CDR2 YNNKEL (reference sequence). V gave up 3 bases and J gave up 5 bases, with 13 bases separating them. The CDR3 contains 14 residues. CDR3 sequence reads: CASSHKAAGTEAFF. The CDR3, as DNA: TGTGCCAGCAGCCATAAGGCGGCGGGAACTGAAGCTTTCTTT.

V gene TRBV4-2 combines with J gene TRBJ2-1; 11 nucleotides line up with TRBD2. With 2 bases clipped from V and 9 bases from J, the junction kept 9 bases outside the gene matches. The CDR3 has 16 residues. Per the germline V gene, CDR1 is LGHNA and CDR2 is YNFKEQ. The CDR3 is CASSQPPSGGTTEQFF. In DNA form, the CDR3 reads TGTGCCAGCAGCCAACCTCCTAGCGGGGGGACAACTGAGCAGTTCTTC.

V is TRBV12-3 or TRBV12-4 and J is TRBJ1-1, with a possible D match to TRBD1 (5 bases). V gave up 2 bases and J gave up 5 bases, with 6 bases separating them. The CDR3 is 12 residues long. CDR3 residues: CASSLRGTEAFF. The CDR3 DNA is TGTGCCAGCAGTTTAAGGGGTACTGAAGCTTTCTTT.

The rearrangement uses TRBV4-1 and TRBJ2-7; 10 nucleotides agree with TRBD1. Per the germline V gene, CDR1 is MGHRA and CDR2 is YSYEKL. The CDR3 spans 15 residues. Unmatched junction bases numbered 5, after V lost 0 bases and J lost 6 bases. DNA of the CDR3: TGCGCCAGCAGCCAAGACGACAGGGGGCGATCCGAGCAGTACTTC. Amino acids: CASSQDDRGRSEQYF.

This clone was seen more than once but under ten times. The CDR3 region has the DNA TGTGCCAGCAGCTACTGGACTAGCGGGGGGGGAAGGGAGCAGTACTTC. Its translation: CASSYWTSGGGREQYF. The chain recombines TRBV11-2 with TRBJ2-7, with TRBD2 matching over 15 bases. Losses at the gene ends were 4 bases for V and 7 bases for J; bases not matched to a gene: 8. The length of the CDR3 is 16 residues. The germline V gene encodes CDR1 SGHAT and CDR2 FQNNGV.